This TCR beta chain appears in the sequencing data of a study of graft-versus-host responses after intestinal transplantation. This CDR3 has 14 amino acids. V shed 3 bases and J shed 2 bases, with 10 bases lying between them. Germline values: CDR1 LNHNV, CDR2 YYDKDF (reference sequence). Study-level points and caveats: Early post-transplant HvG declines showed an association with peak circulating GvH clone levels. Patients who carried graft-donor T cell macrochimerism also had high graft-versus-host to host-versus-graft clonal ratios in their allografts.

The table came from immunoSEQ multiplex PCR; TCRdb's copy has only in-frame clones and leaves some out. The profile shows under 100,000 clones, 90% of them singletons. This clone occurred a few times. The antigen is unknown. The sequencing here drew on PBMCs, taken 450 to 480 days after intestinal transplant. This receptor was taken from a human patient who received an intestinal transplant, so some T cells may come from the graft donor. The chain has TRBV15 and TRBJ1-2; D call uncertain. In DNA form, the CDR3 reads TGTGCCACCAGCAGGGAGGAGATAAACTATGGCTACACCTTC. As protein: CATSREEINYGYTF.